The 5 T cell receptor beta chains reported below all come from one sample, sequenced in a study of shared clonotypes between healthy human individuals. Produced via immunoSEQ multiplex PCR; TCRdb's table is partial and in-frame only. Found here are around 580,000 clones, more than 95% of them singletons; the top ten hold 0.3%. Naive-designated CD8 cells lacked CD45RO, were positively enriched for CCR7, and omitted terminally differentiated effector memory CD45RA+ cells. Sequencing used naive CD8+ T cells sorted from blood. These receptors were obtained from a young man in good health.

This chain's CDR3 is CASSLSVAGDGEQFF. In DNA form, the CDR3 reads TGTGCCAGCAGTTTATCGGTAGCGGGAGATGGTGAGCAGTTCTTC. V is TRBV27 and J is TRBJ2-1; 9 nucleotides match TRBD2. V shed 0 bases, J shed 9 bases, and the junction held 6 bases outside the gene matches. This CDR3 contains 15 residues. CDR1 is MNHEY and CDR2 is SMNVEV in the germline V gene (reference sequence).

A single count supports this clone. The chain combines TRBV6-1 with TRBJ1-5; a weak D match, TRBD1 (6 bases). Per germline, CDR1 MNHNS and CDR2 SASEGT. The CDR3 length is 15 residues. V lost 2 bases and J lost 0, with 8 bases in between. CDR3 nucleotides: TGTGCCAGCAGTGAACAGGGGTATAGCAATCAGCCCCAGCATTTT. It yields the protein CASSEQGYSNQPQHF.

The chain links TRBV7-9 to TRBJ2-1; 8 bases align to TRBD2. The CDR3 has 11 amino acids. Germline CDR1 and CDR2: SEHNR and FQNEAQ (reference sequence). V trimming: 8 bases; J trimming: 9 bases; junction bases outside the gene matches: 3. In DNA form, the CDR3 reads TGTGCCAGCGGCGGGGGGAGTGAGCAGTTCTTC. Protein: CASGGGSEQFF. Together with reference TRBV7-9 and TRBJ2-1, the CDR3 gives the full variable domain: DTGVSQNPRHKITKRGQNVTFRCDPISEHNRLYWYRQTLGQGPEFLTYFQNEAQLEKSRLLSDRFSAERPKGSFSTLEIQRTEQGDSAMYLCASGGGSEQFFGPGTRLTVL.

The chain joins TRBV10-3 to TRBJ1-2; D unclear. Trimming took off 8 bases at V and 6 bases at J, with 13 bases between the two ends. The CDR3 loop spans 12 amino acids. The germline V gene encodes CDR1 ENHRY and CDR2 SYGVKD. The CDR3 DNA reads TGTGCCATCGAGGTCCCGGAGGATGGCTACACCTTC. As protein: CAIEVPEDGYTF.

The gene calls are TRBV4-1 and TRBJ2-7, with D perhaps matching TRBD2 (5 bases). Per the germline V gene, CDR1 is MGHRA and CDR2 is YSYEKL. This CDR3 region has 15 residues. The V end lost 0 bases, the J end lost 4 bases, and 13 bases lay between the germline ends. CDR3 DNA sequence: TGCGCCAGCAGCCAAGAAAGCGGTAGTGCGTACGAGCAGTACTTC. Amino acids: CASSQESGSAYEQYF.